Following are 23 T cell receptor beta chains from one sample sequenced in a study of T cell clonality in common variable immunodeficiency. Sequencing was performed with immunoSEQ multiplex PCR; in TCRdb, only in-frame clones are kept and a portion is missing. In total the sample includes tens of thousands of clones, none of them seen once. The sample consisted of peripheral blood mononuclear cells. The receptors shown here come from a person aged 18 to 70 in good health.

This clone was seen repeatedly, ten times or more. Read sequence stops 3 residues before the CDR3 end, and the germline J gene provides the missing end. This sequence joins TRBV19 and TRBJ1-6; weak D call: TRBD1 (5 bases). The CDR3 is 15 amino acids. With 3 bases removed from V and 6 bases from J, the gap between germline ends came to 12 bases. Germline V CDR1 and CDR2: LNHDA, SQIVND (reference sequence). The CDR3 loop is CASSMLGQSNSPLHF. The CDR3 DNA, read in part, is TGTGCCAGTAGTATGTTGGGGCAAAGTAATTCACCC.

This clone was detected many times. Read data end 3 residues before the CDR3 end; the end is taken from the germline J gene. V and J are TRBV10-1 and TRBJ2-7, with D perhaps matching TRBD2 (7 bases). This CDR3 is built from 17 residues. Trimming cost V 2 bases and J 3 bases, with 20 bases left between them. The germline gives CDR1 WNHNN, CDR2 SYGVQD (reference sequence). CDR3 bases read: TGCGCCAGCAGTGAGGGACAGCCCAATGGGGGGGACTACGAG. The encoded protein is CASSEGQPNGGDYE. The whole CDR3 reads CASSEGQPNGGDYEQYF.

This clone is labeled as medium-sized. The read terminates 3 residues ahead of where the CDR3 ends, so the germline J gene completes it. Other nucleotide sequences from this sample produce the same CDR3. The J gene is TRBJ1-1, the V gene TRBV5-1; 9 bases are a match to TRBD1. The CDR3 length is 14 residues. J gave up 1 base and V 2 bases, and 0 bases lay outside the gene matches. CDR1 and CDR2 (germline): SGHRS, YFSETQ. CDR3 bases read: TGCGCCAGCAGCTTACAGGGGGCGAACACTGAA. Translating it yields CASSLQGANTE. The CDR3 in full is CASSLQGANTEAFF.

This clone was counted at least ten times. CDR3 DNA (partial): TGTGCCAGCAGCTTGGAGGACAGGGGGCTTACTGAA. Its protein product is CASSLEDRGLTE. The CDR3 reads in full as CASSLEDRGLTEAFF. The chain links TRBV5-5 to TRBJ1-1; 11 bases map to TRBD1. The read finishes 3 residues shy of the CDR3 end, and the germline J gene is used to complete it. CDR3 size: 15 residues. The V and J ends lost 0 bases and 5 bases, in that order; junction bases with no gene match: 3. Looked up from germline, CDR1 is SGHKS and CDR2 is YYEKEE (reference sequence).

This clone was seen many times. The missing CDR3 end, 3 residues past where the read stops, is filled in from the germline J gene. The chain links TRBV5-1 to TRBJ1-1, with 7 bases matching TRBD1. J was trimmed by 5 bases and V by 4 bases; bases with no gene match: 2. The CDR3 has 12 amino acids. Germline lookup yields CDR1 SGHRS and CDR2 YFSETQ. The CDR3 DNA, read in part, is TGCGCCAGCAGCCGACAGGGAACTGAA. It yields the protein CASSRQGTE. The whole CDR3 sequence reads CASSRQGTEAFF.

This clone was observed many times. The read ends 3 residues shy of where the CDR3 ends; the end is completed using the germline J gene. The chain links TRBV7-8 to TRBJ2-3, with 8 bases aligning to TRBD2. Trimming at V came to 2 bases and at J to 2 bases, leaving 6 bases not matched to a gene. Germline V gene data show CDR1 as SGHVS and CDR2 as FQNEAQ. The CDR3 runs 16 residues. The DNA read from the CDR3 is TGTGCCAGCAGCTTAATCGCGGGGGGCCTCACAGATACG. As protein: CASSLIAGGLTDT. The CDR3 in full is CASSLIAGGLTDTQYF.

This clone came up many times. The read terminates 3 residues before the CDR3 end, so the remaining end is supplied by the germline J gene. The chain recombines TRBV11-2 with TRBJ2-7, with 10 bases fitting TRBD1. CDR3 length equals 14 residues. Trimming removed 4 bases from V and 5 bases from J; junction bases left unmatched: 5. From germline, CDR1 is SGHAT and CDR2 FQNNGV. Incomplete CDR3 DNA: TGTGCCAGCAGCTCGAGGGACAGGGGACACGAG. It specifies CASSSRDRGHE. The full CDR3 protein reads CASSSRDRGHEQYF.

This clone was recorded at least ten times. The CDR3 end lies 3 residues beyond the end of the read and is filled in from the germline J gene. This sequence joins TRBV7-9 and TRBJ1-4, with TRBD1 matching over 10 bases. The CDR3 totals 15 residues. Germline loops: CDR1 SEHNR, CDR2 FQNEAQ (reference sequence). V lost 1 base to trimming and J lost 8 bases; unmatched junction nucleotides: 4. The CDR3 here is CASSLGDRGGEKLFF. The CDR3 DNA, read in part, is TGTGCCAGCAGCTTAGGGGACAGGGGTGGGGAAAAA.

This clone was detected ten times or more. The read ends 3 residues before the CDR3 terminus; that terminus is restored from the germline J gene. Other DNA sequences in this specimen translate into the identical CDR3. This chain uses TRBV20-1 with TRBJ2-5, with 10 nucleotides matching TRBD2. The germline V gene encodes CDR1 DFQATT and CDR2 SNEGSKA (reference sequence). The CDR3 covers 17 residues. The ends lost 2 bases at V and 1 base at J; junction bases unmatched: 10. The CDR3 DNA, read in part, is TGCAGTGCTAGAACCATGGGACTAGCGTATCCCCAAGAGACC. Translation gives CSARTMGLAYPQET. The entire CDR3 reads CSARTMGLAYPQETQYF.

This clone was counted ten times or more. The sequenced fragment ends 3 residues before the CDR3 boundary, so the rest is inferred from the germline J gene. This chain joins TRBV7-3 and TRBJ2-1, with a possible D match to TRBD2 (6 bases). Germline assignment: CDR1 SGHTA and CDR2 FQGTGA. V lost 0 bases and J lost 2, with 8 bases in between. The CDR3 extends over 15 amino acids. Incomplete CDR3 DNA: TGTGCCAGCAGCTTAACGCCGGGGGCCTACAATGAG. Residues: CASSLTPGAYNE. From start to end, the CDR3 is CASSLTPGAYNEQFF.

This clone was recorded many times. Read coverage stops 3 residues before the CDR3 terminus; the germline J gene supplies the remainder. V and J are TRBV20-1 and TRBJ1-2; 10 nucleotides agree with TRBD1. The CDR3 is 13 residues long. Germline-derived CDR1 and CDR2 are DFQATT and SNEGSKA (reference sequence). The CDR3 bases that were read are TGCAGTGCTAGCCGGGACAGGGGCGACGGC. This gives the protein CSASRDRGDG. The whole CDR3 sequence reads CSASRDRGDGYTF.

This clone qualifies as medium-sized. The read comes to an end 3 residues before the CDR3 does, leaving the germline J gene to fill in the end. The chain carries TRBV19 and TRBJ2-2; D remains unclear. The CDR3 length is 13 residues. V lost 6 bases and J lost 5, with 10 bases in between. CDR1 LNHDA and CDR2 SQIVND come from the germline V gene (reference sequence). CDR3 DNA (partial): TGTGCCAGTAGACTTCCAGGAACCGGGGAG. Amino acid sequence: CASRLPGTGE. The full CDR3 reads CASRLPGTGELFF.

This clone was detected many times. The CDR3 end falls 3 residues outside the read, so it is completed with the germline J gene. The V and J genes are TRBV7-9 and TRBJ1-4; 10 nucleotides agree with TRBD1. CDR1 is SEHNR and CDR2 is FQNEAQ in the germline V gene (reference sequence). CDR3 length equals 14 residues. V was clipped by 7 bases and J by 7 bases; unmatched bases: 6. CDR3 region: CASNRGTGAEKLFF. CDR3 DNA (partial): TGTGCCAGCAACCGGGGGACAGGGGCTGAAAAA.

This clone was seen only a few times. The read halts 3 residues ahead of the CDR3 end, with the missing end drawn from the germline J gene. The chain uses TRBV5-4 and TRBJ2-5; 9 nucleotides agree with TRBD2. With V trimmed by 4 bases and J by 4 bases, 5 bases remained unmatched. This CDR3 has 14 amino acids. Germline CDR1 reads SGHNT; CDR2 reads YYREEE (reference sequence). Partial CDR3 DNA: TGTGCCAGCAGCGTAGCGGGAGTGGTAGAGACC. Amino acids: CASSVAGVVET. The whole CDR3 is CASSVAGVVETQYF.

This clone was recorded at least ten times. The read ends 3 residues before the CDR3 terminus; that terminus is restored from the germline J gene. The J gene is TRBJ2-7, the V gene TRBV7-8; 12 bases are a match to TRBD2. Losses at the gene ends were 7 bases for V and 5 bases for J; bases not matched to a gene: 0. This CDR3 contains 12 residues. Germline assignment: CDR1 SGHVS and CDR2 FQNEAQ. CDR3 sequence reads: CASTSGRDEQYF. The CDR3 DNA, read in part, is TGTGCCAGCACTAGCGGGAGGGACGAG.

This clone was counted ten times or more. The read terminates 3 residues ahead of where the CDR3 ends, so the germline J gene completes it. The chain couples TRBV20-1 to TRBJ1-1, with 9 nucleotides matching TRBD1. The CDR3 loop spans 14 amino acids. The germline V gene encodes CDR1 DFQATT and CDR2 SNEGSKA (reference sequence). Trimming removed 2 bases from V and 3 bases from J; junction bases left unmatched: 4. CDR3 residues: CSARSGQGDTEAFF. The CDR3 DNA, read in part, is TGCAGTGCTAGATCGGGACAGGGAGACACTGAA.

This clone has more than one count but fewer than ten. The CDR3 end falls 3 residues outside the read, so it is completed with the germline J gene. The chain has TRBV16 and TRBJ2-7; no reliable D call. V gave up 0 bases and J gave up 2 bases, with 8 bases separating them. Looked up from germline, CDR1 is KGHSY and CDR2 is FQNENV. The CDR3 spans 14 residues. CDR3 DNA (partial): TGTGCCAGCAGCCAATCCGCAGTTACCTACGAG. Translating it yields CASSQSAVTYE. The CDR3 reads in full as CASSQSAVTYEQYF.

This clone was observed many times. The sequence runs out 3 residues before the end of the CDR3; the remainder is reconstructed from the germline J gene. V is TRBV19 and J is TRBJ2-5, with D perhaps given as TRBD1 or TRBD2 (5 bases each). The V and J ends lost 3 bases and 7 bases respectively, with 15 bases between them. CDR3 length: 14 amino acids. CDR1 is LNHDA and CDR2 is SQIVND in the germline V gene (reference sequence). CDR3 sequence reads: CASSIGRDGGTQYF. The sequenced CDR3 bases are TGTGCCAGTAGTATCGGCAGGGATGGAGGGACC.

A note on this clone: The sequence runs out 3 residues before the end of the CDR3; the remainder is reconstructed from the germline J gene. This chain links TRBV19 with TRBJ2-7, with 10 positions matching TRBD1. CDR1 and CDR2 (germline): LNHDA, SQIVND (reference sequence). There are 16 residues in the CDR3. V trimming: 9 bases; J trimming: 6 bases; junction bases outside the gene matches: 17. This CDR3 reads CARVGQGGISFGEQYF. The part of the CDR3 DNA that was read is TGTGCCAGGGTAGGACAGGGGGGGATTAGTTTTGGCGAG.

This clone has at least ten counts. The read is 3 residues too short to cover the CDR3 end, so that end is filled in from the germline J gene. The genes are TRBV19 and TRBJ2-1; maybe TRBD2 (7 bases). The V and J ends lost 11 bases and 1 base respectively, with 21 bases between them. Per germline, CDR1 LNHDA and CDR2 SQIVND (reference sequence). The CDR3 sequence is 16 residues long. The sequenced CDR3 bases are TGTGCCTGCTCCTCGAGGGGGGGCCTATCCTACAATGAG. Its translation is CACSSRGGLSYNE. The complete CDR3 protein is CACSSRGGLSYNEQFF.

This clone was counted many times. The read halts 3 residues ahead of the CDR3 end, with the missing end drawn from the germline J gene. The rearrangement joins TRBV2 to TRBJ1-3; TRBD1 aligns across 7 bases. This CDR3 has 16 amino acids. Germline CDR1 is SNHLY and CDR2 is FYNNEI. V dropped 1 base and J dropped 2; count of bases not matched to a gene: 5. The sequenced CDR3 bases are TGTGCCAGCAGTGAAGATCTTGGGACAGCTGGAAACACC. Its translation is CASSEDLGTAGNT. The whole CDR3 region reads CASSEDLGTAGNTIYF.

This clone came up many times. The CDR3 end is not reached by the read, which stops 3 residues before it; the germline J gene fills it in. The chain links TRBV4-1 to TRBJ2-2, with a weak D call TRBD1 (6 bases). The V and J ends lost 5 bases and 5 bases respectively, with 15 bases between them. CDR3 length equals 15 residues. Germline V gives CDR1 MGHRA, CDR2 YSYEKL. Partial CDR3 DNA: TGCGCCAGCAGCGGGGGACACTCGTTAACCGGGGAG. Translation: CASSGGHSLTGE. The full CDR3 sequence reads CASSGGHSLTGELFF.

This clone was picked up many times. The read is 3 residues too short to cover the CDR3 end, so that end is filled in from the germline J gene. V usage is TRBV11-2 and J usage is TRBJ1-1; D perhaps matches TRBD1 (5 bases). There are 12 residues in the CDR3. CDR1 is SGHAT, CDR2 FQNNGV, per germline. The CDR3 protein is CASSKGSGEAFF. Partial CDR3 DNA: TGTGCCAGCAGCAAAGGTTCAGGGGAA.